The rows below give T cell receptor beta chains drawn from one sample of a study of shared clonotypes between healthy human individuals. Libraries were prepared by immunoSEQ multiplex PCR; TCRdb keeps only in-frame clonotypes and omits some of them. The table lists hundreds of thousands of clones, 90% to 97% of them singletons. The specimen sequenced was naive CD8+ T cells sorted from blood. The receptors were gathered from a woman between 25 and 40 years old in good health. CDR3s include the opening cysteine and the closing phenylalanine or tryptophan. Fields, in order: D gene, V gene, J gene, clone size, CDR3 length, CDR3 DNA, CDR3 protein. The D gene is left open where the match is weak. Only part of the rows carry a size: once, few, many, or a class if the clone is expanded.

D gene: -; V gene: TRBV5-8; J gene: TRBJ2-2; clone size: -; CDR3 length: 13; CDR3 DNA: TGTGCCAGCAGCTTGTCAAGCGCCGGGGAGCTGTTTTTT; CDR3 protein: CASSLSSAGELFF
D gene: TRBD2; V gene: TRBV10-1; J gene: TRBJ2-7; clone size: -; CDR3 length: 15; CDR3 DNA: TGCGCCAGCAGCGAGGATGGGACTAGCGGGAGCGAGCAGTACTTC; CDR3 protein: CASSEDGTSGSEQYF
D gene: TRBD2; V gene: TRBV5-6; J gene: TRBJ2-2; clone size: -; CDR3 length: 16; CDR3 DNA: TGTGCCAGCAGCTTGGAGGGACTAGCGAGCACCGGGGAGCTATTTTTT; CDR3 protein: CASSLEGLASTGELFF
D gene: -; V gene: TRBV27; J gene: TRBJ2-1; clone size: -; CDR3 length: 12; CDR3 DNA: -; CDR3 protein: CASSTSSNEQFF
D gene: -; V gene: TRBV13; J gene: TRBJ2-1; clone size: -; CDR3 length: 16; CDR3 DNA: TGTGCCAGCAGCCACTCCATTTCGCTTAACTACAATGAGCAGTTCTTC; CDR3 protein: CASSHSISLNYNEQFF
D gene: -; V gene: TRBV28; J gene: TRBJ2-6; clone size: -; CDR3 length: 18; CDR3 DNA: TGTGCCAGCAGTCCATGGGAGCGGGTATTCTCTGGGGCCAACGTCCTGACTTTC; CDR3 protein: CASSPWERVFSGANVLTF
D gene: -; V gene: TRBV19; J gene: TRBJ1-5; clone size: -; CDR3 length: 14; CDR3 DNA: TGTGCCAGTAGGCCGTTGGCAGGGGTTCAGCCCCAGCATTTT; CDR3 protein: CASRPLAGVQPQHF
D gene: TRBD1; V gene: TRBV4-1; J gene: TRBJ2-7; clone size: -; CDR3 length: 14; CDR3 DNA: TGCGCCAGCAGCATACGGACAGGGGGCTACGAGCAGTACTTC; CDR3 protein: CASSIRTGGYEQYF
D gene: TRBD1; V gene: TRBV18; J gene: TRBJ1-4; clone size: -; CDR3 length: 15; CDR3 DNA: TGTGCCAGCTCACCACCGGGACAGGGGGGTGAAAAACTGTTTTTT; CDR3 protein: CASSPPGQGGEKLFF
D gene: -; V gene: TRBV6-1; J gene: TRBJ2-1; clone size: -; CDR3 length: 14; CDR3 DNA: TGTGCCAGCAGTGAAAGGGGGAGGAACAATGAGCAGTTCTTC; CDR3 protein: CASSERGRNNEQFF
D gene: -; V gene: TRBV27; J gene: TRBJ1-2; clone size: -; CDR3 length: 14; CDR3 DNA: TGTGCCGCCAGCCGGGAGGGGGGAAATTATGGCTACACCTTC; CDR3 protein: CAASREGGNYGYTF
D gene: -; V gene: TRBV28; J gene: TRBJ2-7; clone size: -; CDR3 length: 14; CDR3 DNA: TGTGCCAGCAGCTCCGGGATGAGCTCCTACGAGCAGTACTTC; CDR3 protein: CASSSGMSSYEQYF
D gene: -; V gene: TRBV5-4; J gene: TRBJ2-7; clone size: -; CDR3 length: 13; CDR3 DNA: TGTGCCAGCAGCTTGGGCCGCCCTGGCGAGCAGTACTTC; CDR3 protein: CASSLGRPGEQYF
D gene: -; V gene: TRBV7-9; J gene: TRBJ1-1; clone size: -; CDR3 length: 12; CDR3 DNA: TGTGCCAGCAGCTTCGGGGATACTGAAGCTTTCTTT; CDR3 protein: CASSFGDTEAFF
D gene: -; V gene: TRBV5-1; J gene: TRBJ2-2; clone size: -; CDR3 length: 14; CDR3 DNA: TGCGCCAGCACCCTCGACTGGAACACCGGGGAGCTGTTTTTT; CDR3 protein: CASTLDWNTGELFF
D gene: -; V gene: TRBV4-2; J gene: TRBJ2-7; clone size: once; CDR3 length: 17; CDR3 DNA: TGTGCCAGCAGCCAAGATTGGGGGGTCCGAGCTTCCTACGAGCAGTACTTC; CDR3 protein: CASSQDWGVRASYEQYF
D gene: -; V gene: TRBV19; J gene: TRBJ2-4; clone size: -; CDR3 length: 15; CDR3 DNA: TGTGCCAGTAGTGACCGATCGGTGGCCAAAAACATTCAGTACTTC; CDR3 protein: CASSDRSVAKNIQYF
D gene: -; V gene: TRBV5-1; J gene: TRBJ2-7; clone size: -; CDR3 length: 19; CDR3 DNA: TGCGCCAGCAGCTGGGACCCTGGAGCCACAACGCCAGGGACCTACGAGCAGTACTTC; CDR3 protein: CASSWDPGATTPGTYEQYF
D gene: -; V gene: TRBV7-9; J gene: TRBJ2-1; clone size: -; CDR3 length: 13; CDR3 DNA: TGTGCCAGCAGCATCGGGGCGGGATATGAGCAGTTCTTC; CDR3 protein: CASSIGAGYEQFF
D gene: -; V gene: TRBV6-5; J gene: TRBJ2-5; clone size: -; CDR3 length: 15; CDR3 DNA: TGTGCCAGCAGCCTGCGACTAGACGGAAGGGGGACCCAGTACTTC; CDR3 protein: CASSLRLDGRGTQYF
D gene: -; V gene: TRBV5-1; J gene: TRBJ2-3; clone size: -; CDR3 length: 17; CDR3 DNA: TGCGCCAGCAGAAGAACATTTCGTCTTTCTAGCACAGATACGCAGTATTTT; CDR3 protein: CASRRTFRLSSTDTQYF
D gene: -; V gene: TRBV25-1; J gene: TRBJ1-3; clone size: -; CDR3 length: 15; CDR3 DNA: TGTGCCAGCAGTGAGGGGTTTAGCTCTGGAAACACCATATATTTT; CDR3 protein: CASSEGFSSGNTIYF
D gene: -; V gene: TRBV28; J gene: TRBJ2-3; clone size: once; CDR3 length: 15; CDR3 DNA: TGTGCCAGCAGTTTTATCGCCGGGGGCACAGATACGCAGTATTTT; CDR3 protein: CASSFIAGGTDTQYF
D gene: -; V gene: TRBV5-6; J gene: TRBJ1-5; clone size: few; CDR3 length: 13; CDR3 DNA: TGTGCCAGCAGCTTGTCCCGGCGTCAGCCCCAGCATTTT; CDR3 protein: CASSLSRRQPQHF
D gene: -; V gene: TRBV4-1; J gene: TRBJ2-3; clone size: -; CDR3 length: 19; CDR3 DNA: TGCGCCAGCAGCCAAGGGTACATCGGAGCCGGGGAGAACACAGATACGCAGTATTTT; CDR3 protein: CASSQGYIGAGENTDTQYF
D gene: -; V gene: TRBV7-9; J gene: TRBJ2-7; clone size: -; CDR3 length: 13; CDR3 DNA: TGTGCCAGCAGCTTAGCCTGGGGGAACGAGCAGTACTTC; CDR3 protein: CASSLAWGNEQYF
D gene: -; V gene: TRBV2; J gene: TRBJ2-5; clone size: -; CDR3 length: 14; CDR3 DNA: TGTGCCAGCAGTGATTTGGGCAGGGTCAAGACCCAGTACTTC; CDR3 protein: CASSDLGRVKTQYF